This note documents a single T cell receptor (beta chain) sequence. Its antigen is still unknown. The input lacks base qualities; no much larger clone sits a single base away. The sample belongs to a study of early T cells in non-severe SARS-CoV-2 infection (dated by TCRdb to the early 2020s). For context, the study as a whole: Because TCR sequencing was done on bulk RNA from unsorted whole blood, the alpha and beta chains could not be paired.

Results and caveats for the whole study, not just this receptor: VDJdb matching was skewed toward anti-spike CD8 responses and likely underestimated virus-specific expansions by missing private and CD4 specificities.

Set within a cohort of healthcare workers in London, UK, this nested case-control study involved weekly PCR testing of nasopharyngeal swabs along with blood sampling. Healthcare workers were enrolled in the week of the UK lockdown, from 23 to 31 March 2020, and were followed every week for up to roughly 15 weeks. Library generation was performed with 5' RACE. These reads were obtained on a NextSeq 500. In the TCR library protocol, unique molecular identifiers were attached to individual cDNA molecules to correct for PCR bias and sequencing error. Both TCR alpha and beta chains were sequenced, and tight co-correlation was observed between alpha and beta sequence abundances in each sample. Under the source paper's analysis protocol: Decombinator V4 was used to annotate TCR sequences for V gene, J gene and CDR3. TCRs were defined as expanded if a significant change between any two time points was detected under a Poisson model with p below 0.0001. TCR abundances were normalised to the total number of TCRs sequenced per sample and expressed as counts per million. TRAV1-2 paired with TRAJ12, TRAJ20 or TRAJ33 defined MAIT TCRs, while TRAV10 paired with TRAJ18 defined iNKT TCRs. VDJdb, accessed on 1 November 2021, was searched for TCRs annotated for CMV, EBV and SARS-CoV-2, and TCRs annotated for more than one antigen were excluded. TCRdb trimmed the raw reads at Q25, called clones with MiXCR and kept productive beta chains. Every entry covers one CDR3 protein and lists the most common genes and DNA from its rows. None of the V and J calls come from the authors' own analysis; TCRdb made them. The sample yields 70,000 or so distinct CDR3 sequences; roughly 13% were counted once. The ten largest account for 11% to 15% of the sample.

The CDR3 numbers 18 residues from cysteine through phenylalanine. The DNA shown is the 54-base CDR3, in frame from base 1. From V the trimming removes 5 bases and from J it removes 2 bases, while the gene matches leave 15 bases of the junction unaccounted for. From a lookup of the germline V gene (reference sequence), CDR1 and CDR2 are MNHEY and SMNVEV. The sample consisted of whole blood. The V and J segments used are TRBV27 and TRBJ2-3, with 8 bases aligning to TRBD2. The receptor was derived from an adult who was a healthcare worker with PCR-confirmed SARS-CoV-2 infection or an uninfected control (not recorded which). The CDR3: CASSPRVAGRRHTDTQYF. At the DNA level, the sequence is TGTGCCAGCAGTCCCCGGGTAGCGGGGCGACGCCACACAGATACGCAGTATTTT.